This T cell receptor (beta chain) originates from a study of vaccination and CD4 T cells after COVID-19. Study summary: Control cultures used a CEFX viral epitope pool, an HIV-1 Nef peptide pool, or no peptide.

The CDR3 has 13 residues. Germline CDR1 GTSNPN, CDR2 SVGIG (reference sequence). V was pared by 5 bases and J by 5 bases, with 5 bases of the junction left unmatched. The study sequenced cultured CD4+ T cell DNA using the Oncomine TCR Beta short-read assay. TCRdb itself ran the PCR reads through MiXCR, one entry per CDR3 protein. The sample includes fewer than 20,000 distinct CDR3 sequences, about 53% of them seen just once. Details on this clonotype: The antigen remains undetermined.

The sample's treatment: roughly 11-day PBMC culture with coronavirus spike peptide pools or control peptides (ViraFEST assay). The J gene is TRBJ1-2, the V gene TRBV30; 10 nucleotides agree with TRBD1. This sequence originates from a human donor who had recovered from COVID-19. Sequencing was carried out using CD4+ T cells from blood, cultured in vitro. This CDR3 is CAWGDRGKYGYTF. CDR3 in DNA: TGTGCCTGGGGGGACAGGGGAAAGTATGGCTACACCTTC. Variable domain in full (rest from reference TRBV30 and TRBJ1-2): SQTIHQWPATLVQPVGSPLSLECTVEGTSNPNLYWYRQAAGRGLQLLFYSVGIGQISSEVPQNLSASRPQDRQFILSSKKLLLSDSGFYLCAWGDRGKYGYTFGSGTRLTVV.